Shown below are 20 T cell receptor beta chains from a single sample sequenced in a study of blood T cell repertoires in COVID-19. Measured with immunoSEQ multiplex PCR; TCRdb has only the in-frame clones, and not every one. The table includes roughly 68,000 clones, roughly 87% detected once. Source material: peripheral blood. All receptors derive from a woman aged 45-65 years with COVID-19, enrolled during active disease.

In regard to this clone: The identical CDR3 is also encoded by other nucleotide sequences in the sample. This chain links TRBV28 with TRBJ2-5, with TRBD1 identical over 8 bases. V shed 6 bases and J 2 bases; nucleotides not matched to a gene: 2. The CDR3 totals 13 residues. The germline V gene encodes CDR1 MDHEN and CDR2 SYDVKM. CDR3 DNA: TGTGCCAGCAGACGGACAGGGCAAGAGACCCAGTACTTC. This codes for CASRRTGQETQYF. Together with reference TRBV28 and TRBJ2-5, the CDR3 gives the full variable domain: DVKVTQSSRYLVKRTGEKVFLECVQDMDHENMFWYRQDPGLGLRLIYFSYDVKMKEKGDIPEGYSVSREKKERFSLILESASTNQTSMYLCASRRTGQETQYFGPGTRLLVL.

The chain is built from TRBV9 and TRBJ2-2; D is unclear. CDR3 length equals 13 residues. From germline, CDR1 is SGDLS and CDR2 YYNGEE. V was cut by 0 bases and J by 3 bases, with 3 bases left in between. The CDR3 nucleotides read TGTGCCAGCAGCGTAGTAGACACCGGGGAGCTGTTTTTT. Translation gives CASSVVDTGELFF.

J is TRBJ2-1 and V is TRBV15, with D possibly being TRBD2 (6 bases). This CDR3 region has 15 residues. Looked up from germline, CDR1 is LNHNV and CDR2 is YYDKDF (reference sequence). V lost 0 bases and J lost 8, with 14 bases in between. The CDR3 DNA reads as TGTGCCACCAGCAGAGAGGAGGGTGGGGTGCATGAGCAGTTCTTC. Protein sequence: CATSREEGGVHEQFF. Based on the CDR3 plus reference TRBV15 and TRBJ2-1, the full variable domain is DAMVIQNPRYQVTQFGKPVTLSCSQTLNHNVMYWYQQKSSQAPKLLFHYYDKDFNNEADTPDNFQSRRPNTSFCFLDIRSPGLGDTAMYLCATSREEGGVHEQFFGPGTRLTVL.

The V call is TRBV13, the J call TRBJ1-1; the match to TRBD1 covers 7 bases. CDR1 is PRHDT and CDR2 is FYEKMQ in the germline V gene (reference sequence). V shed 5 bases, J shed 5 bases, and the junction held 5 bases outside the gene matches. This CDR3 is 13 amino acids long. The CDR3 reads CASSPDRETEAFF. CDR3 nucleotide sequence: TGTGCCAGCAGCCCAGACAGGGAAACTGAAGCTTTCTTT.

The chain couples TRBV7-2 to TRBJ2-1; 12 bases agree with TRBD2. CDR1 SGHTA and CDR2 FQGNSA come from the germline V gene. The junction had 8 bases not matched to a gene; V was cut back by 5 bases and J by 9 bases. CDR3 length: 15 residues. This chain's CDR3 is CASSPGLAGLLEQFF. CDR3 DNA sequence: TGTGCCAGCAGCCCCGGACTAGCGGGGCTTCTTGAGCAGTTCTTC.

The rearrangement uses TRBV15 and TRBJ1-1; 7 nucleotides agree with TRBD1. From germline, CDR1 is LNHNV and CDR2 YYDKDF (reference sequence). Trimming removed 5 bases from V and 3 bases from J; junction bases left unmatched: 6. The CDR3 is 14 residues long. In DNA, the CDR3 is TGTGCCACCAGCGAAAGACAGGGCTACACTGAAGCTTTCTTT. Residues: CATSERQGYTEAFF.

The gene calls are TRBV11-2 and TRBJ2-7, with 7 positions matching TRBD2. Unmatched junction bases numbered 13, after V lost 5 bases and J lost 3 bases. This CDR3 is 16 amino acids long. Germline V lookup: CDR1 SGHAT, CDR2 FQNNGV. The CDR3 is CASSPRLGLTDYEQYF. The CDR3 DNA reads as TGTGCCAGCAGCCCCCGGCTGGGACTAACAGACTACGAGCAGTACTTC.

Here the CDR3 reads CAINHPLGQQETQYF. The CDR3 DNA sequence: TGTGCCATCAATCACCCCCTAGGACAGCAAGAGACCCAGTACTTC. The chain carries TRBV10-3 and TRBJ2-5, with D possibly being TRBD1 (6 bases). The CDR3 has 15 amino acids. Trimming took 7 bases from V and 2 from J, leaving 17 bases between them. In germline, CDR1 is ENHRY, CDR2 SYGVKD.

The chain couples TRBV15 to TRBJ2-3, with a weak D call TRBD2 (7 bases). From germline, CDR1 is LNHNV and CDR2 YYDKDF (reference sequence). Trimming removed 3 bases at V and 6 bases at J, with 25 bases between. This CDR3 has 18 amino acids. The CDR3 DNA is TGTGCCACCAGCAGCCAAGCCTGGGGAGGGATCAGGGGTGATACGCAGTATTTT. Its translation is CATSSQAWGGIRGDTQYF.

CDR3 in DNA: TGCGCCAGCAGCTTGGGGGCTGTTGCGACCCAGTACTTC. Its translation is CASSLGAVATQYF. The rearrangement uses TRBV5-1 and TRBJ2-5, with D hard to call. Trimming stripped 0 bases from V and 7 bases from J, with 10 bases between. Germline V gene data show CDR1 as SGHRS and CDR2 as YFSETQ. The CDR3 consists of 13 residues. Full variable domain (remainder filled in from reference TRBV5-1 and TRBJ2-5): KAGVTQTPRYLIKTRGQQVTLSCSPISGHRSVSWYQQTPGQGLQFLFEYFSETQRNKGNFPGRFSGRQFSNSRSEMNVSTLELGDSALYLCASSLGAVATQYFGPGTRLLVL.

This clone was counted once. The chain couples TRBV18 to TRBJ1-2; 10 bases agree with TRBD1. The CDR3 has 16 amino acids. With 3 bases clipped from V and 2 bases from J, the junction kept 6 bases outside the gene matches. CDR1 KGHSH and CDR2 LQKENI come from the germline V gene. The CDR3: CASSPQPGQGNYGYTF. CDR3 nucleotide sequence: TGTGCCAGCTCACCGCAACCGGGACAGGGGAACTATGGCTACACCTTC.

V and J are TRBV27 and TRBJ2-7; the D gene is possibly TRBD1 (6 bases). CDR1 is MNHEY and CDR2 is SMNVEV in the germline V gene (reference sequence). This CDR3 region has 15 residues. The V end lost 2 bases, the J end lost 6 bases, and 17 bases lay between the germline ends. This CDR3 reads CASSLTQGFGGEQYF. In DNA form, the CDR3 reads TGTGCCAGCAGTTTAACCCAGGGGTTCGGCGGCGAGCAGTACTTC.

The J gene is TRBJ1-4, the V gene TRBV6-5, with D perhaps matching TRBD1 (5 bases). The V gene's germline CDR1 is MNHEY and CDR2 SVGAGI. Between the trimmed V and J ends, which lost 2 bases and 2 bases, there was a span of 9 bases. This CDR3 contains 15 residues. The CDR3 loop is CASSYRGRTNEKLFF. CDR3 nucleotides: TGTGCCAGCAGTTACAGGGGTCGGACTAATGAAAAACTGTTTTTT.

The chain uses TRBV7-2 and TRBJ2-1; 13 nucleotides agree with TRBD2. The germline V gene encodes CDR1 SGHTA and CDR2 FQGNSA. This CDR3 is 14 amino acids long. With V trimmed by 5 bases and J by 9 bases, 4 bases remained unmatched. The DNA for the CDR3 is TGTGCCAGCAGCCAGGGACTAGCGGGACTTGAGCAGTTCTTC. The encoded protein is CASSQGLAGLEQFF.

J is TRBJ2-7 and V is TRBV24-1; TRBD1 aligns across 9 bases. Germline values: CDR1 KGHDR, CDR2 SFDVKD. There are 16 residues in the CDR3. V lost 8 bases, J lost 5 bases, and 15 bases stayed unmatched. The CDR3 DNA reads TGTGCCACCAAAAAAACCTTCGGGGACAGGGCCGACGAGCAGTACTTC. This encodes CATKKTFGDRADEQYF.

With regard to this clone: An end of the junction does not agree with germline; a read error may underlie this. The chain is built from TRBV28 and TRBJ1-2; a weak D match, TRBD1 (6 bases). This CDR3 comprises 16 residues. Looked up from germline, CDR1 is MDHEN and CDR2 is SYDVKM. The CDR3 protein is CASSLFTGLVSYGYTF. CDR3 coding DNA: TGTGCCAGCAGCTTATTCACAGGGTTAGTTAGCTATGGCTACACCTTC.

CDR3 in DNA: TGTGCCACCAGTGACCCACAGGGGGCATCGTTCAATGAGCAGTTCTTC. Translating it yields CATSDPQGASFNEQFF. The chain links TRBV24-1 to TRBJ2-1, with 9 bases matching TRBD1. V trimming: 4 bases; J trimming: 6 bases; junction bases outside the gene matches: 9. CDR3 size: 16 residues. In germline, CDR1 is KGHDR, CDR2 SFDVKD.

This chain's CDR3 is CASSLTGLNYGYTF. The CDR3, as DNA: TGTGCCAGCAGTTTGACAGGCCTGAACTATGGCTACACCTTC. The chain joins TRBV28 to TRBJ1-2; D perhaps matches TRBD1 (6 bases). V dropped 3 bases and J dropped 2 bases, with 10 bases sitting between them. The CDR3 spans 14 residues. CDR1 is MDHEN and CDR2 is SYDVKM in the germline V gene.

The chain carries TRBV19 and TRBJ2-1; 8 nucleotides align to TRBD2. The CDR3 loop spans 17 amino acids. V gave up 2 bases and J gave up 6 bases; unmatched junction bases: 12. Germline lookup yields CDR1 LNHDA and CDR2 SQIVND (reference sequence). In DNA form, the CDR3 reads TGTGCCAGTAGTATACTAGCGGGTCGGGATAATTCCAATGAGCAGTTCTTC. The encoded protein is CASSILAGRDNSNEQFF.

The genes are TRBV7-6 and TRBJ2-1; 8 bases agree with TRBD2. The junction had 6 bases not matched to a gene; V was cut back by 1 base and J by 7 bases. CDR3 length: 15 amino acids. CDR1 SGHVS and CDR2 FNYEAQ come from the germline V gene. The CDR3 DNA sequence: TGTGCCAGCAGCTTAGAAAACGGGAGGGTTAATGAGCAGTTCTTC. It is translated as CASSLENGRVNEQFF.